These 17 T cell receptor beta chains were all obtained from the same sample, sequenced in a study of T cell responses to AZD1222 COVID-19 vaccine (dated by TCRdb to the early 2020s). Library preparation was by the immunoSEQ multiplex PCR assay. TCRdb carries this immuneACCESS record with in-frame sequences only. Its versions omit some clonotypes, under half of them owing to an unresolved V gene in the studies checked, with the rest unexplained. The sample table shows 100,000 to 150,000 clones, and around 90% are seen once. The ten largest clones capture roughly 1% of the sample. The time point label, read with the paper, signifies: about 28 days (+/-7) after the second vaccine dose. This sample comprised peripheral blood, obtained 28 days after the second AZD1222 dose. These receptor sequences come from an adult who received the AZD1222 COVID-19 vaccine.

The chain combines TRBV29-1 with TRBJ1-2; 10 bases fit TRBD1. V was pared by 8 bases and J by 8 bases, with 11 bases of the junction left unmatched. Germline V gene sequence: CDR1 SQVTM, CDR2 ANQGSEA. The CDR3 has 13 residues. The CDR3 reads CSYRQGQGLGYTF. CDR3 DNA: TGCAGCTATCGACAGGGACAGGGGTTAGGCTACACCTTC.

The CDR3, as DNA: TGTGCCAGCAGCCGCGGACAGGCTGCCTACGGCTACACCTTC. As protein: CASSRGQAAYGYTF. The chain is built from TRBV5-6 and TRBJ1-2, with 7 bases fitting TRBD1. V lost 4 bases, J lost 8 bases, and 11 bases stayed unmatched. CDR1 and CDR2 from the germline V gene are SGHDT and YYEEEE. CDR3 size: 14 residues. The complete variable domain, with remaining parts taken from reference TRBV5-6 and TRBJ1-2, reads DAGVTQSPTHLIKTRGQQVTLRCSPKSGHDTVSWYQQALGQGPQFIFQYYEEEERQRGNFPDRFSGHQFPNYSSELNVNALLLGDSALYLCASSRGQAAYGYTFGSGTRLTVV.

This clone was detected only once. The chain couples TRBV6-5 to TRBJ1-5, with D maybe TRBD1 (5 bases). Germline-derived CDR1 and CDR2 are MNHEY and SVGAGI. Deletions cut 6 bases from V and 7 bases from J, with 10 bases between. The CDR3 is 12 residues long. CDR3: CASRTGGQPQHF. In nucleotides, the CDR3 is TGTGCCAGCAGAACGGGGGGACAGCCCCAGCATTTT.

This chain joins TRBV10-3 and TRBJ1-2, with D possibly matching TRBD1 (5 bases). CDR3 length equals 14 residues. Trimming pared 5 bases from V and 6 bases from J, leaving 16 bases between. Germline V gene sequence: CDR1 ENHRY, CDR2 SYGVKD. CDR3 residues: CAISWTGRADGYTF. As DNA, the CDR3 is TGTGCCATCAGTTGGACGGGCAGGGCAGATGGCTACACCTTC.

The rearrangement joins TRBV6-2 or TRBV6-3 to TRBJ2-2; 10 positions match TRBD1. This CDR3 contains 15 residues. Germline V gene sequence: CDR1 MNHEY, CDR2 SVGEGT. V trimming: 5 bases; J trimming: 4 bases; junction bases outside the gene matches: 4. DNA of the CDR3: TGTGCCAGCAGTAGACAGGGGGCGGGCACCGGGGAGCTGTTTTTT. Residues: CASSRQGAGTGELFF.

CDR3 DNA: TGTGCCAGCAGCCCAAGGGGGAATTCACCCCTCCACTTT. Its translation: CASSPRGNSPLHF. The V call is TRBV3-1 (or the pseudogene TRBV3-2), the J call TRBJ1-6; D is perhaps TRBD1 (6 bases). V lost 4 bases and J lost 7, with 8 bases in between. Germline CDR1 and CDR2: LGHDT and YNNKEL (reference sequence). The CDR3 extends over 13 amino acids.

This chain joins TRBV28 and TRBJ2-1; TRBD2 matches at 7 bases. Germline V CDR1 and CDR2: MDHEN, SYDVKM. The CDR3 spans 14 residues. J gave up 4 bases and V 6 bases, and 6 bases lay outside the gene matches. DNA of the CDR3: TGTGCCAGCAGGGGGGAGCGGGGTTACAATGAGCAGTTCTTC. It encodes CASRGERGYNEQFF.

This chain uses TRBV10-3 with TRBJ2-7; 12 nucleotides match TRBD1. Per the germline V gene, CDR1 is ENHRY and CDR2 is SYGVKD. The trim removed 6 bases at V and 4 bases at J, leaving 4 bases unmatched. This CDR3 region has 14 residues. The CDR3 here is CAIRGQGAKYEQYF. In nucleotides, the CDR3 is TGTGCCATCAGGGGACAGGGGGCCAAATACGAGCAGTACTTC.

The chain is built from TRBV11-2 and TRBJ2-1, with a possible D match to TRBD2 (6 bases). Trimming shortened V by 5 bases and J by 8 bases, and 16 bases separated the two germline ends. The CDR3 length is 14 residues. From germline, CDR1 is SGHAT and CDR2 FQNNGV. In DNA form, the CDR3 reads TGTGCCAGCAGCGCGAAGACTAGGGGCGATGAGCAGTTCTTC. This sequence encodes CASSAKTRGDEQFF.

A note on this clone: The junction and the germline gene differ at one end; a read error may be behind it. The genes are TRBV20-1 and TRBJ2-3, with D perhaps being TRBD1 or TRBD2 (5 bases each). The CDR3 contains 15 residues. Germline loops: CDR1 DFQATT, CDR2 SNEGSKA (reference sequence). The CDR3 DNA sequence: TGCAGTACTAGTGGCGGAACAGGACCCACAGATACGCAGTATTTT. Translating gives CSTSGGTGPTDTQYF.

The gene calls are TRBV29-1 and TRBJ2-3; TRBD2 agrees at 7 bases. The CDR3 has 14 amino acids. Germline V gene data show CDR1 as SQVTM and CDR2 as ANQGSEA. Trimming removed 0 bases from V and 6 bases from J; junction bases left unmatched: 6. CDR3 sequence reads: CSVEDSGGGDTQYF. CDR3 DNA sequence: TGCAGCGTTGAAGATTCGGGGGGAGGGGATACGCAGTATTTT.

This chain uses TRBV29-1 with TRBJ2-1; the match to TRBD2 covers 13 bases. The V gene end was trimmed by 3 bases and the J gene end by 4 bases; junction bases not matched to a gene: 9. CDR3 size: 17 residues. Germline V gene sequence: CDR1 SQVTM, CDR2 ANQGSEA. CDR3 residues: CSVEGLAGPTIYNEQFF. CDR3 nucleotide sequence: TGCAGCGTTGAGGGACTAGCGGGGCCAACTATATACAATGAGCAGTTCTTC.

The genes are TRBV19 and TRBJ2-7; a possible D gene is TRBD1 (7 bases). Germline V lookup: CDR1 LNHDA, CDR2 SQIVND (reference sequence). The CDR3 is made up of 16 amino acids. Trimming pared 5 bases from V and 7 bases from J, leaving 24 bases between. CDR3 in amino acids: CASSALTGTPPWEQYF. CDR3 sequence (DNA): TGTGCCAGTAGTGCCCTGACAGGGACTCCCCCCTGGGAGCAGTACTTC.

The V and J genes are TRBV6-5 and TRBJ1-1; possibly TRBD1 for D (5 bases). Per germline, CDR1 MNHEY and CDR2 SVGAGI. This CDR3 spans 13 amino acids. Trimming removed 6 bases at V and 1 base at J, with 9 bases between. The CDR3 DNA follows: TGTGCCAGCAGGACAGACCAGAACACTGAAGCTTTCTTT. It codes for CASRTDQNTEAFF.

CDR3 amino acids: CASSVAAMNTEAFF. DNA for the CDR3: TGTGCCAGCAGCGTAGCCGCCATGAACACTGAAGCTTTCTTT. V usage is TRBV9 and J usage is TRBJ1-1; D unclear. CDR3 size: 14 residues. Germline-derived CDR1 and CDR2 are SGDLS and YYNGEE. V gave up 0 bases and J gave up 0 bases, with 6 bases separating them.

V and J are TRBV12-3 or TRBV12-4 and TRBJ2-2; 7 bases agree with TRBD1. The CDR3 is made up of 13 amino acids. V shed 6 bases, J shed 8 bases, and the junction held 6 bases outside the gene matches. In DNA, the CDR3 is TGTGCCAGCAGCAGGACAGGCGGTGGGGAGCTGTTTTTT. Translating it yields CASSRTGGGELFF.

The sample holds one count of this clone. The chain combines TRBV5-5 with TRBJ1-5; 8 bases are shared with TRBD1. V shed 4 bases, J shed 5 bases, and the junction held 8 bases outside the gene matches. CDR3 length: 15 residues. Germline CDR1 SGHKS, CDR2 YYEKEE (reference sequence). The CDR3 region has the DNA TGTGCCAGCAGCAGGACAGGGAGGTGGGATCAGCCCCAGCATTTT. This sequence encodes CASSRTGRWDQPQHF.